Following are 8 T cell receptor beta chains from one sample sequenced in a study of blood T cell repertoires in COVID-19. Clones were sequenced by immunoSEQ multiplex PCR, and TCRdb holds only the in-frame ones, with some missing. The sample lists about 26,000 clones, approximately 83% occurring once. Material: peripheral blood. The receptor set was obtained from a human donor in a cohort sampled during active COVID-19.

This rearrangement joins TRBV3-1 (or the pseudogene TRBV3-2) to TRBJ1-3, with a tentative D call TRBD1 (6 bases). Germline V gene sequence: CDR1 LGHDT, CDR2 YNNKEL (reference sequence). CDR3 length: 15 residues. V lost 9 bases to trimming and J lost 3 bases, with 18 bases between them. CDR3 bases: TGTGCCAGTGCATCGGCAGGGGATAGTGGAAACACCATATATTTT. Protein sequence: CASASAGDSGNTIYF.

The rearrangement links TRBV3-1 (or the pseudogene TRBV3-2) to TRBJ2-1; TRBD1 matches at 9 bases. The CDR3 totals 14 residues. The germline gives CDR1 LGHDT, CDR2 YNNKEL (reference sequence). The trim removed 6 bases at V and 5 bases at J, leaving 5 bases unmatched. CDR3 residues: CASSRDRADNEQFF. The CDR3 coding sequence is TGTGCCAGCAGTCGGGACAGGGCCGACAATGAGCAGTTCTTC.

This chain connects TRBV4-3 to TRBJ2-1, with D uncertain. The CDR3 sequence is 16 residues long. The V end was cut by 1 base, the J end by 1 base, with 11 bases between. Germline-derived CDR1 and CDR2 are LGHNA and YSLEER. The CDR3, as DNA: TGCGCCAGCAGCCAAGGATCTCTCACTTCCTACAATGAGCAGTTCTTC. It codes for CASSQGSLTSYNEQFF.

This clone was observed a few times. V is TRBV27 and J is TRBJ2-1; D ambiguous. With 4 bases removed from V and 5 bases from J, the gap between germline ends came to 12 bases. CDR3 length: 14 residues. Per germline, CDR1 MNHEY and CDR2 SMNVEV (reference sequence). CDR3 DNA sequence: TGTGCCAGCAGTTCGTGGCGGAGCGACAATGAGCAGTTCTTC. Its translation is CASSSWRSDNEQFF.

This clone was seen more than once but under ten times. The chain is built from TRBV11-2 and TRBJ2-1; D is possibly TRBD2 (5 bases). CDR3 size: 13 residues. The germline CDR1 and CDR2 sequences are SGHAT and FQNNGV. Trimming shortened V by 1 base and J by 5 bases, and 6 bases separated the two germline ends. CDR3 DNA: TGTGCCAGCAGCTTAGTCGGGGACAATGAGCAGTTCTTC. This gives the protein CASSLVGDNEQFF.

The chain carries TRBV5-6 and TRBJ2-5, with 7 bases matching TRBD2. This CDR3 comprises 16 residues. V was pared by 5 bases and J by 3 bases, with 13 bases of the junction left unmatched. Looked up from germline, CDR1 is SGHDT and CDR2 is YYEEEE. The CDR3: CASRSGAGLAKETQYF. As DNA, the CDR3 is TGTGCCAGCAGGTCCGGAGCGGGGCTGGCGAAAGAGACCCAGTACTTC.

The chain links TRBV9 to TRBJ2-1; 9 positions match TRBD2. V shed 4 bases and J 6 bases; nucleotides not matched to a gene: 14. Germline CDR1 reads SGDLS; CDR2 reads YYNGEE. The CDR3 consists of 17 residues. DNA of the CDR3: TGTGCCAGCAGCCCCACCCACAGCGGGGGGCTTCGCAATGAGCAGTTCTTC. Translating gives CASSPTHSGGLRNEQFF.

This clone was detected once. V is TRBV5-4 and J is TRBJ2-2; 12 positions agree with TRBD2. The CDR3 has 17 residues. V was clipped by 0 bases and J by 6 bases; unmatched bases: 6. The germline V gene encodes CDR1 SGHNT and CDR2 YYREEE (reference sequence). The CDR3 DNA sequence: TGTGCCAGCAGCTTGGACTCTAGCGGGAGGGCCGCCGGGGAGCTGTTTTTT. Amino acid sequence: CASSLDSSGRAAGELFF.